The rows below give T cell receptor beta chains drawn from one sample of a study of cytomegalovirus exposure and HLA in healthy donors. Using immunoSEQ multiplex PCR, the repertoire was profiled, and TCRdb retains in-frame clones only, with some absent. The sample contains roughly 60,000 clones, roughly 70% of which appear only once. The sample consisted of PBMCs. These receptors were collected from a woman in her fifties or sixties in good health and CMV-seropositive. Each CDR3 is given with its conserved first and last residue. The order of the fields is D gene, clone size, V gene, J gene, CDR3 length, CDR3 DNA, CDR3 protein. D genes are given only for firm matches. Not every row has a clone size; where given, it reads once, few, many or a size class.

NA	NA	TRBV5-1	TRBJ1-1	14	TGCGCCAGCAGCTCCGGACAGTTCCAACCTGAAGCTTTCTTT	CASSSGQFQPEAFF
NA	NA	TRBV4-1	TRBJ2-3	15	TGCGCCAGCAGCCAAGGGGGGGTCAGCACAGATACGCAGTATTTT	CASSQGGVSTDTQYF
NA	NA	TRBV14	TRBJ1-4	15	TGTGCCAGCAGCCAAGTGCAGGCCACTAATGAAAAACTGTTTTTT	CASSQVQATNEKLFF
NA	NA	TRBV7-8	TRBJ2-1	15	TGTGCCAGCAGCTTAGCCCCGGTCGGCTACAATGAGCAGTTCTTC	CASSLAPVGYNEQFF
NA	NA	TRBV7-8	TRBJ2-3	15	TGTGCCAGCAGCCTCCAGGGGTCGCTGGGGGATACGCAGTATTTT	CASSLQGSLGDTQYF
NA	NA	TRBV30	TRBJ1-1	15	TGTGCCTGGAGTGTCTTGGACAGCATGAACACTGAAGCTTTCTTT	CAWSVLDSMNTEAFF
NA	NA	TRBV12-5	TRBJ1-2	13	TGTGCTAGTGGTTTGGCCGGGTTTGGTGGCTACACCTTC	CASGLAGFGGYTF
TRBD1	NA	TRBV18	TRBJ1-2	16	TGTGCCAGCTCACCAGGTGCGGCAGGGGGCGGCTATGGCTACACCTTC	CASSPGAAGGGYGYTF
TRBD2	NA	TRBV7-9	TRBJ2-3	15	TGTGCCAGCAGCTTTGGCGGGGGGGCAACAGATACGCAGTATTTT	CASSFGGGATDTQYF
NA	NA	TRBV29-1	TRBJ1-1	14	TGCAGCGTTGAAGGGGGGCTGGTCAACACTGAAGCTTTCTTT	CSVEGGLVNTEAFF
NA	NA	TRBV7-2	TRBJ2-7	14	TGTGCCAGCAGCTATCTCCAGGGGACGGCCGAGCAGTACTTC	CASSYLQGTAEQYF
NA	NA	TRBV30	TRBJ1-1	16	TGTGCCTGGAGTTCCCCTTATGCAGGGAAGAACACTGAAGCTTTCTTT	CAWSSPYAGKNTEAFF
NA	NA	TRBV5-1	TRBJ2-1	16	TGCGCCAGCAGCTTGAACAGTATAGGGGGTGGCAATGAGCAGTTCTTC	CASSLNSIGGGNEQFF
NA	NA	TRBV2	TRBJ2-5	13	TGTGCCAGCAGTGGGGGGGGGCGGGAGACCCAGTACTTC	CASSGGGRETQYF
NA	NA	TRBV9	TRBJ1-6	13	TGTGCCAGCAGCGATCGCAGTAATTCACCCCTCCACTTT	CASSDRSNSPLHF
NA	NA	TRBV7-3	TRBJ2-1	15	TGTGCCAGCAGCTTAGGGGCGGGGCTTAACAATGAGCAGTTCTTC	CASSLGAGLNNEQFF
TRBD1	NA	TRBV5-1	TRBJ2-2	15	TGCGCCAGCAGCTTGGGGGGACAGGGGGACCGGGAGCTGTTTTTT	CASSLGGQGDRELFF
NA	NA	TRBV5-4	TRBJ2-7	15	TGTGCCAGCAGCTCGATGGGACTCTACTCCTACGAGCAGTACTTC	CASSSMGLYSYEQYF
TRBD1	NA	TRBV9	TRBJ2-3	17	TGTGCCAGCAGCCAATCTTCGGGACAGGGAGAAGCAGATACGCAGTATTTT	CASSQSSGQGEADTQYF
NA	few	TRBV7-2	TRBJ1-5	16	TGTGCCAGCAGCTTAGTAGGTGGCAGGCAAGGTCAGCCCCAGCATTTT	CASSLVGGRQGQPQHF
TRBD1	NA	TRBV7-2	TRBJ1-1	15	TGTGCCAGCAGCTTAGTGAAGGGGGCGAACACTGAAGCTTTCTTT	CASSLVKGANTEAFF
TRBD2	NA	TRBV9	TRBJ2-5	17	TGTGCCAGCAGCGTAGGTAGTCGAGCGGGGAAGCAAGAGACCCAGTACTTC	CASSVGSRAGKQETQYF
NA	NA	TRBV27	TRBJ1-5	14	TGTGCCAGCAGTTTACTAGGCCCTCCTCAGCCCCAGCATTTT	CASSLLGPPQPQHF
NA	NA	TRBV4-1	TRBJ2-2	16	TGCGCCAGCAGCCAACTCAAGAGCCCGAACACCGGGGAGCTGTTTTTT	CASSQLKSPNTGELFF
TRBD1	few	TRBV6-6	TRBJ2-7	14	TGTGCCAGTAATATGGAGGACAGGGGGTACGAGCAGTACTTC	CASNMEDRGYEQYF
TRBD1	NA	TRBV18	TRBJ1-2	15	TGTGCCAGCTCACCTGGACAGGGAATGTACTATGGCTACACCTTC	CASSPGQGMYYGYTF
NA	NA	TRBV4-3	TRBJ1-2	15	TGCGCCAGCAGCCAAGATCCAGGGACTAACTATGGCTACACCTTC	CASSQDPGTNYGYTF
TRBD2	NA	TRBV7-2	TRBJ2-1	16	TGTGCCAGCAGCCCCTGGACTAGCGGGGAGGTCAATGAGCAGTTCTTC	CASSPWTSGEVNEQFF
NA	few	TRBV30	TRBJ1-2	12	TGTGCCTGGAGCCCGAACGGCTATGGCTACACCTTC	CAWSPNGYGYTF
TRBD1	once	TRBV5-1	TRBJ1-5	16	TGCGCCAGCAGCCCCGGGACAGGGGGCAGGGATCAGCCCCAGCATTTT	CASSPGTGGRDQPQHF
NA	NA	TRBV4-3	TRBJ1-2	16	TGCGCCAGCAGCCAAGTGAGGGCAGATTCTAACTATGGCTACACCTTC	CASSQVRADSNYGYTF
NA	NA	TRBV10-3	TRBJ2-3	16	TGTGCCATCAGTGAGCTGGCGGTGGGGCGGGGAGATACGCAGTATTTT	CAISELAVGRGDTQYF
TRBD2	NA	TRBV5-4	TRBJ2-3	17	TGTGCCAGCACCTGGGGAGCTAGCGGGGTGGTCACAGATACGCAGTATTTT	CASTWGASGVVTDTQYF
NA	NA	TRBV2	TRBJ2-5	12	TGTGCCAGCAGCCCAGTCATGGAGACCCAGTACTTC	CASSPVMETQYF
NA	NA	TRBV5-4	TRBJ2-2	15	TGTGCCAGCAGCGAGACCGGGACAAAAGGCGGGGAGCTGTTTTTT	CASSETGTKGGELFF
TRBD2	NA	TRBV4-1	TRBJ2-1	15	TGCGCCAGCAGCCAAGCGGGACTAGCCTACAATGAGCAGTTCTTC	CASSQAGLAYNEQFF
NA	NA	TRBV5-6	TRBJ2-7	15	TGTGCCAGCAGCCTGCCTGGCCGGGGGTCCTACGAGCAGTACTTC	CASSLPGRGSYEQYF
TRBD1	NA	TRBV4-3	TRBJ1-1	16	TGCGCCAGCAGCCGCGAGGCAGGGGGCATGAACACTGAAGCTTTCTTT	CASSREAGGMNTEAFF
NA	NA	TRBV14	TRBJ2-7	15	TGTGCCAGCAGCCGGGCAGCCACGAGAGCCTACGAGCAGTACTTC	CASSRAATRAYEQYF
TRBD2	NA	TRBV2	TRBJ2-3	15	TGTGCCATCGGGGGTTTTAGCGGGGGGGGAGATACGCAGTATTTT	CAIGGFSGGGDTQYF
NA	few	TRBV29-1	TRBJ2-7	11	TGCAGCGTTGGACAGCAGTACGAGCAGTACTTC	CSVGQQYEQYF
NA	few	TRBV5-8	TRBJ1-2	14	TGTGCCAGCAGCTTGAGTACAGGGCTCTATGGCTACACCTTC	CASSLSTGLYGYTF
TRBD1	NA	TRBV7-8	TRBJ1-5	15	TGTGCCAGCAGCTTAACAGGACAGGGAAATCAGCCCCAGCATTTT	CASSLTGQGNQPQHF
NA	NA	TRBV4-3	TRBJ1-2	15	TGCGCCAGCAGCCAAGATAGTCAGGCCCTCTATGGCTACACCTTC	CASSQDSQALYGYTF
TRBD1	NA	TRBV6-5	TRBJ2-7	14	TGTGCCAGCAGCTTGACAGGGGGCTTGTACGAGCAGTACTTC	CASSLTGGLYEQYF
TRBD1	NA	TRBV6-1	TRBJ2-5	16	TGTGCCAGCAGTGGCGGGACAGGGAGTATCGGAGAGACCCAGTACTTC	CASSGGTGSIGETQYF
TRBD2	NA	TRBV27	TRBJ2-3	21	TGTGCCAGCAGTTTCCACCCCCCGGGACTAGCGGGGGAAACTAGCACAGATACGCAGTATTTT	CASSFHPPGLAGETSTDTQYF
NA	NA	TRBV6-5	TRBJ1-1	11	TGTGCCAGCAGGCGGGGGGGTGAAGCTTTCTTT	CASRRGGEAFF
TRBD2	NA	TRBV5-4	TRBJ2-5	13	TGTGCCAGCAGCTTAGCGGGGGGGGAGACCCAGTACTTC	CASSLAGGETQYF
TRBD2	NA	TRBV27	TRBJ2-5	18	TGTGCCAGCAGCACACTTCTAACGACTAGCGGGGAGCAAGAGACCCAGTACTTC	CASSTLLTTSGEQETQYF
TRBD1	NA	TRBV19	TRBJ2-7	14	TGTGCCAGTCGGACAGGGGGTCGTCTTGGCGAGCAGTACTTC	CASRTGGRLGEQYF
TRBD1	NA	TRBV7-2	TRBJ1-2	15	TGTGCCAGCAGCCGTCGGACAGGGGACACCTATGGCTACACCTTC	CASSRRTGDTYGYTF
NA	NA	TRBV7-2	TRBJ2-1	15	TGTGCCAGCAGCCGATCGAGCCTCTCCTACAATGAGCAGTTCTTC	CASSRSSLSYNEQFF
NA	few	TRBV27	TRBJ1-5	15	TGTGCCAGCAGTACGAGCAACAGGGGCAATCAGCCCCAGCATTTT	CASSTSNRGNQPQHF
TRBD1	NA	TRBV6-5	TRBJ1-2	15	TGTGCCAGCTCAGTTCTACCGGGACAGAGCTATGGCTACACCTTC	CASSVLPGQSYGYTF